Described below is a single TCR beta chain sequence and its context. The antigen it recognizes is unknown. No per-base quality is available; no much larger clone lies one base away. The CDR3 holds 17 amino acids from the cysteine to the phenylalanine. The kept DNA is CDR3 alone, 51 bases in frame from the first base. V lost 5 bases and J lost 0 bases; the stretch between them is 14 bases long. Reading the germline V gene (reference sequence) gives CDR1 SEHNR and CDR2 FQNEAQ. TCRbeta CDR3 regions were amplified from genomic DNA by means of the immunoSEQ Assay, a bias-controlled multiplex PCR. On the study's bioinformatics: The number of nucleated cells in each sample was estimated by amplification of reference gene primers within the assay. To quantify the absolute abundance of each unique TCRbeta CDR3 rearrangement, sequence reads were collapsed and filtered. For each sample, productive Simpson clonality was calculated as the square root of Simpson's diversity index across productive rearrangements. In TCRdb, the immuneACCESS table is reduced to in-frame sequences with V and J assigned. These tables do not hold every clone; where another copy was compared, an unresolved V gene accounts for under half, and the others remain unexplained. V and J calls and clone size are as listed in that table; D and trimming were resolved from the DNA. This sample is represented by about 160,000 clones; around 80% of them were singletons. The top ten constitute approximately 7.7% of the sample.

The data derive from a study of blood T cell repertoires in COVID-19 (dated by TCRdb to about 2020). For the wider study: Collaborator samples came from the United States, Italy and Spain and covered acute and convalescent phases of COVID-19. The material from the prospective study consisted of cDNA or gDNA derived from T cells, B-cell-depleted T cells, or PBMCs. The repertoires were released in a freely available public database intended as a resource for research on the immune response to SARS-CoV-2. The dataset comprised deeply sampled blood TCRbeta repertoires from subjects exposed to, actively infected with, or recovered from COVID-19. Where HLA class I and class II types were available, the types were taken from metadata supplied by the sample provider, not from assay-based typing. Nearly every sample came with metadata listing a de-identified subject ID, COVID-19 status, age in years and sex. The samples were drawn from the first 160 participants of the ongoing ImmuneRACE study and from 950 to 1,500 subjects provided by 6 global collaborators. On the study overall, not on this receptor specifically: The amount of clinical and demographic metadata varied by source and participant and was provided uncurated.

Participants in the prospective study were enrolled through a virtual design, were aged 18 to 89 years, and lived in roughly 25 United States geographic areas. To assign participants to cohorts, the prospective study relied on clinical history that participants themselves reported in a screening survey and a study questionnaire. ImmuneRACE Cohort 3 recovered participants were defined by two consecutive negative NP/OP PCR tests, healthcare professional clearance, or symptom resolution. In the prospective study, mobile phlebotomists collected whole blood, serum and a nasopharyngeal or oropharyngeal swab from each participant. Over a roughly 2-month period, participants in the prospective study had the option of providing additional blood draws and questionnaires. Blood samples from the prospective study were shipped frozen or at room temperature prior to DNA extraction.

The sequence is built from TRBV7-9 and TRBJ2-6; a tentative D match to TRBD1 spans 5 bases. Sequenced: PBMCs or T cells enriched from blood (not recorded which). This TCR derives from a woman aged 45-60 years who had recovered from COVID-19. For the CDR3, the sequence is CASSPRGALSGANVLTF. The DNA is as follows: TGTGCCAGCAGCCCGCGTGGGGCCCTCTCTGGGGCCAACGTCCTGACTTTC.